The entry that follows covers one TCR beta chain sequence. In the authors' workflow: From reference gene primer amplification, estimates of nucleated cell counts were derived. Repertoires were generated with immunoSEQ multiplex PCR, while TCRdb's copy carries only in-frame clones and drops some. For V, J and clone size, that table is used; D and trimming come from the DNA. Seen here are about 210,000 clones, 70% to 90% observed once, and the top ten hold about 13%. This entry is derived from a study of blood T cell repertoires in COVID-19. Study in general: COVID-19 samples collected from the United States, Italy and Spain covered acute and convalescent phases. PBMCs, B-cell-depleted T cells, or T cells were the source of the cDNA or gDNA that made up the material.

Trimming removed 3 bases from V and 4 bases from J; junction bases left unmatched: 5. Germline CDR1 ENHRY, CDR2 SYGVKD. This CDR3 comprises 14 residues. The clonotype originates from a human donor in a cohort sampled during active COVID-19. The sequencing input was peripheral blood. The chain couples TRBV10-3 to TRBJ2-5, with TRBD2 matching over 7 bases. The CDR3 DNA follows: TGTGCCATCAGTGACCGGGAGGCTAGAGAGACCCAGTACTTC. Its translation: CAISDREARETQYF.